In its sample, the clone carrying this T cell receptor (beta chain) was seen a few times. The target antigen is unknown. The CDR3 contains 13 residues. Germline CDR1 is LNHDA and CDR2 is SQIVND (reference sequence). Trimming took off 6 bases at V and 8 bases at J, with 16 bases between the two ends. The data stem from a study of T cell responses to AZD1222 COVID-19 vaccine. Libraries were prepared by immunoSEQ multiplex PCR; TCRdb keeps only in-frame clonotypes and omits some of them. The data show 70,000 or so clones, around 78% seen once. Study conclusions and caveats: Spike-specific TCR breadth and depth grew following two AZD1222 doses. Repertoire samples came only from after the peak T cell response.

This clonotype was sampled from an adult who received the AZD1222 COVID-19 vaccine. The chain combines TRBV19 with TRBJ1-2; a weak D match, TRBD1 (5 bases). The material sequenced was peripheral blood, taken 28 days after the second AZD1222 dose. The CDR3 DNA is TGTGCCAGTAGCTCTCAGGGAATCAGCGGCTACACCTTC. This gives the protein CASSSQGISGYTF.